A selection of T cell receptor beta chains follows, all from one sample in a study of T cell responses to AZD1222 COVID-19 vaccine. Profiling relied on immunoSEQ multiplex PCR, and the TCRdb table lists in-frame clones only, not all of them. The sample consists of around 99,000 clones, more than 90% of them appearing once. This specimen consisted of peripheral blood, obtained on day 0 of AZD1222 vaccination. The receptors originated from an adult in good health. Each CDR3 is given with its conserved first and last residue. The order of the fields is V gene, D gene, clone size, J gene, CDR3 protein, CDR3 DNA. The D gene is left open where the match is weak. Clone size appears in some rows only: once, few, many, or a class for an expanded clone.

V: TRBV11-3
D: TRBD2
size: once
J: TRBJ2-2
CDR3: CASSLELAGFSTGELFF
DNA: TGTGCCAGCAGCTTAGAACTAGCGGGATTTAGCACCGGGGAGCTGTTTTTT

V: TRBV6-2/TRBV6-3
D: .
size: .
J: TRBJ2-7
CDR3: CASSYSREQYF
DNA: TGTGCCAGCAGTTACTCGCGGGAGCAGTACTTC

V: TRBV20-1
D: .
size: .
J: TRBJ1-2
CDR3: CSASGDLRGYTF
DNA: TGCAGTGCTAGTGGGGACCTTAGAGGCTACACCTTC

V: TRBV9
D: .
size: .
J: TRBJ2-1
CDR3: CASSDGNNEQFF
DNA: TGTGCCAGCAGCGACGGGAACAATGAGCAGTTCTTC

V: TRBV19
D: .
size: .
J: TRBJ1-1
CDR3: CASRIQMSEAFF
DNA: TGTGCCAGTAGGATCCAAATGTCCGAAGCTTTCTTT

V: TRBV9
D: .
size: .
J: TRBJ1-2
CDR3: CASNPGAQGGGYTF
DNA: TGTGCCAGTAACCCAGGAGCGCAGGGAGGTGGCTACACCTTC

V: TRBV5-1
D: .
size: .
J: TRBJ1-3
CDR3: CASRPGRGGAPGNTIYF
DNA: TGCGCCAGCAGGCCTGGCCGCGGGGGGGCTCCTGGAAACACCATATATTTT

V: TRBV29-1
D: .
size: .
J: TRBJ2-5
CDR3: CSVVRWWSQETQYF
DNA: TGCAGCGTCGTGCGCTGGTGGTCCCAAGAGACCCAGTACTTC

V: TRBV29-1
D: .
size: .
J: TRBJ2-1
CDR3: CSVGFGGRGYNEQFF
DNA: TGCAGCGTTGGGTTTGGGGGAAGGGGATACAATGAGCAGTTCTTC

V: TRBV7-3
D: TRBD2
size: few
J: TRBJ2-2
CDR3: CASSPSGANTGELFF
DNA: TGTGCCAGCAGCCCTAGCGGGGCGAACACCGGGGAGCTGTTTTTT

V: TRBV28
D: TRBD1
size: .
J: TRBJ2-6
CDR3: CASSTPQGAGGANVLTF
DNA: TGTGCCAGCAGCACCCCCCAGGGGGCGGGAGGGGCCAACGTCCTGACTTTC

V: TRBV5-5
D: TRBD1
size: .
J: TRBJ2-2
CDR3: CASSQDRVATGELFF
DNA: TGTGCCAGCAGCCAAGACAGGGTAGCCACCGGGGAGCTGTTTTTT

V: TRBV14
D: TRBD2
size: once
J: TRBJ2-7
CDR3: CASSQGRGVPQYF
DNA: TGTGCCAGCAGCCAAGGGCGGGGGGTGCCGCAGTACTTC

V: TRBV10-3
D: .
size: .
J: TRBJ1-6
CDR3: CAISTALNSPLHF
DNA: TGTGCCATCTCAACAGCTCTTAATTCACCCCTCCACTTT

V: TRBV24-1
D: TRBD1
size: few
J: TRBJ2-3
CDR3: CATSDRGFRDSIWDTQYF
DNA: TGTGCCACCAGTGATCGGGGTTTTCGGGACAGTATATGGGATACGCAGTATTTT

V: TRBV4-2
D: .
size: .
J: TRBJ1-2
CDR3: CASSFGTDYGYTF
DNA: TGTGCCAGCAGCTTTGGGACGGACTATGGCTACACCTTC

V: TRBV6-5
D: .
size: .
J: TRBJ1-5
CDR3: CASSYGGGNQPQHF
DNA: TGTGCCAGCAGTTACGGGGGGGGCAATCAGCCCCAGCATTTT

V: TRBV10-3
D: TRBD1
size: .
J: TRBJ1-2
CDR3: CAITLDRGRSGYTF
DNA: TGTGCCATCACCCTGGACAGGGGACGTTCTGGCTACACCTTC

V: TRBV2
D: .
size: .
J: TRBJ1-1
CDR3: CASSEGGTEAFF
DNA: TGTGCCAGCAGTGAAGGGGGCACTGAAGCTTTCTTT

V: TRBV6-6
D: .
size: .
J: TRBJ1-4
CDR3: CASSPLGEKLFF
DNA: TGTGCCAGCAGCCCCCTGGGAGAAAAACTGTTTTTT

V: TRBV3-1/TRBV3-2
D: .
size: once
J: TRBJ2-5
CDR3: CASSQATGVAETQYF
DNA: TGTGCCAGCAGCCAAGCCACGGGGGTCGCGGAGACCCAGTACTTC

V: TRBV27
D: .
size: once
J: TRBJ2-7
CDR3: CASSLAIYSEQYF
DNA: TGTGCCAGCAGTTTGGCTATCTACAGTGAGCAGTACTTC

V: TRBV6-5
D: .
size: .
J: TRBJ2-2
CDR3: CAGGNKANTGELFF
DNA: TGTGCCGGGGGAAACAAAGCGAACACCGGGGAGCTGTTTTTT

V: TRBV12-3/TRBV12-4
D: TRBD1
size: .
J: TRBJ1-1
CDR3: CASSPGGGTEAFF
DNA: TGTGCCAGCAGCCCAGGGGGTGGTACTGAAGCTTTCTTT

V: TRBV2
D: .
size: .
J: TRBJ2-3
CDR3: CASSREDTQYF
DNA: TGTGCCAGCAGTCGAGAAGATACGCAGTATTTT

V: TRBV2
D: .
size: .
J: TRBJ1-2
CDR3: CASSESQDYGYTF
DNA: TGTGCCAGCAGTGAAAGTCAAGACTATGGCTACACCTTC

V: TRBV12-3/TRBV12-4
D: .
size: .
J: TRBJ2-6
CDR3: CASDISGANVLTF
DNA: TGTGCCAGCGACATCTCTGGGGCCAACGTCCTGACTTTC

V: TRBV7-9
D: .
size: once
J: TRBJ2-5
CDR3: CASSLTGTWDQETQYF
DNA: TGTGCCAGCAGCTTAACCGGGACGTGGGACCAAGAGACCCAGTACTTC

V: TRBV4-3
D: .
size: .
J: TRBJ2-1
CDR3: CASSQDTSLGRNEQFF
DNA: TGCGCCAGCAGCCAAGATACCTCCCTGGGGAGGAATGAGCAGTTCTTC

V: TRBV6-1
D: .
size: .
J: TRBJ2-7
CDR3: CASSEGGYEQYF
DNA: TGTGCCAGCAGTGAGGGAGGCTACGAGCAGTACTTC

V: TRBV5-4
D: TRBD2
size: .
J: TRBJ2-1
CDR3: CASSSRLAGGYEQFF
DNA: TGTGCCAGCAGCTCCCGACTAGCGGGGGGGTATGAGCAGTTCTTC

V: TRBV6-5
D: TRBD1
size: .
J: TRBJ1-3
CDR3: CASSFDREYGNTIYF
DNA: TGTGCCAGCAGTTTCGACAGGGAGTATGGAAACACCATATATTTT

V: TRBV5-5
D: TRBD1
size: .
J: TRBJ1-1
CDR3: CASSLTTGATEAFF
DNA: TGTGCCAGCAGCCTGACGACAGGGGCCACTGAAGCTTTCTTT

V: TRBV2
D: TRBD1
size: .
J: TRBJ2-2
CDR3: CASSKDRGIGELFF
DNA: TGTGCCAGCAGTAAGGACAGGGGAATCGGGGAGCTGTTTTTT

V: TRBV19
D: .
size: .
J: TRBJ2-7
CDR3: CASSTGRGYEQYF
DNA: TGTGCCAGTAGTACGGGCAGGGGCTACGAGCAGTACTTC

V: TRBV12-3/TRBV12-4
D: .
size: once
J: TRBJ2-2
CDR3: CASSARGTGELFF
DNA: TGTGCCAGCAGTGCCCGAGGCACCGGGGAGCTGTTTTTT

V: TRBV5-8
D: TRBD1
size: .
J: TRBJ1-5
CDR3: CASSLGQGDSQPQHF
DNA: TGTGCCAGCAGTCTGGGACAGGGGGACAGTCAGCCCCAGCATTTT

V: TRBV12-3/TRBV12-4
D: .
size: .
J: TRBJ2-3
CDR3: CASSFDTQYF
DNA: TGTGCCAGCAGTTTCGATACGCAGTATTTT

V: TRBV28
D: TRBD2
size: .
J: TRBJ2-1
CDR3: CASSLLSSGTYNEQFF
DNA: TGTGCCAGCAGTTTATTATCTAGCGGGACCTACAATGAGCAGTTCTTC

V: TRBV9
D: .
size: .
J: TRBJ2-3
CDR3: CASSVGAISTDTQYF
DNA: TGTGCCAGCAGCGTAGGAGCTATTAGCACAGATACGCAGTATTTT

V: TRBV4-2
D: .
size: .
J: TRBJ1-1
CDR3: CASSQTQEYTEAFF
DNA: TGTGCCAGCAGCCAAACACAGGAGTACACTGAAGCTTTCTTT

V: TRBV27
D: .
size: once
J: TRBJ2-2
CDR3: CASSSRTNTGELFF
DNA: TGTGCCAGCAGTTCCAGAACAAACACCGGGGAGCTGTTTTTT

V: TRBV28
D: .
size: .
J: TRBJ1-2
CDR3: CASSFFSSGPSTRSSSTYTF
DNA: TGTGCCAGCAGTTTCTTTTCTTCCGGGCCCTCAACCAGGTCCAGCAGTACCTACACCTTC